This T cell receptor beta chain was observed in a study of vaccination and CD4 T cells after COVID-19. Overall study context: Post-vaccine specimens were obtained a median about 69 days after dose two (range 14 to 241).

The V gene lost 1 base and the J gene lost 9 bases, with 19 bases spanning the gap. Per the germline V gene, CDR1 is SGHVS and CDR2 is FQNEAQ. This CDR3 is built from 16 residues. This clonotype was seen only a few times. Its specificity is not known. Treatment in this sample: roughly 10-day PBMC culture with coronavirus spike peptide pools or control peptides (ViraFEST assay). Days 3 and 7 were when half the medium was replaced with fresh IL-2 medium. Sequence data for DNA of cultured CD4+ T cells were generated by the Oncomine TCR Beta short-read assay. TCRdb re-called the PCR reads through MiXCR, storing one row per CDR3 protein. The sample lists about 13,000 distinct CDR3 sequences, roughly 74% occurring once.

The V call is TRBV7-8, the J call TRBJ1-5, with D possibly TRBD1 on 6 matching bases. The clonotype was recovered from a human donor who received a COVID-19 vaccine. The source was CD4+ T cells from blood, cultured in vitro, collected after SARS-CoV-2 vaccination. Here the CDR3 reads CASSLEGRGRVGPQHF. In nucleotides, the CDR3 is TGTGCCAGCAGCTTAGAGGGCAGGGGAAGGGTTGGGCCCCAGCATTTT.